This TCR beta chain was retrieved from a study of long-term antiretroviral therapy in people with HIV. Overall study results and limits: Post-treatment diversity went higher with ART but stayed below transplant donor controls. HIV repertoires spanned tighter CDR3 length ranges than controls did.

As regards this clone: The antigen remains unidentified.

Run at survey level, the immunoSEQ assay was version v3.0. Clones were sequenced by immunoSEQ multiplex PCR, and TCRdb holds only the in-frame ones, with some missing. Of some 25,000 clones in the sample, approximately 86% were seen once. Germline values: CDR1 KGHSH, CDR2 LQKENI. Trimming took 0 bases from V and 0 from J, leaving 7 bases between them. This CDR3 is 15 amino acids long. Sequences were derived from unsorted PBMCs, sampled 1.9 years after starting antiretroviral therapy. The V gene is TRBV18, the J gene TRBJ2-3, with D perhaps TRBD1 (6 bases). The receptor comes from a woman aged 30 to 39 with HIV. CDR3 sequence (DNA): TGTGCCAGCTCACCACCGACAGGCAGCACAGATACGCAGTATTTT. Its translation: CASSPPTGSTDTQYF.